These 14 T cell receptor beta chains were sequenced from one sample in a study of T cell repertoires in cytomegalovirus infection. Each CDR3 protein gets one entry after TCRdb re-called the reads with MiXCR. The sample records fewer than 550,000 distinct CDR3 sequences, approximately 16% being singletons. The specimen sequenced was CD8+ T cells from PBMCs. The receptors here all came from a human donor in good health (CMV status not recorded). Some clones in this sample may be carry-over from other donors' samples.

CDR3 nucleotides: TGTGCCACCTGGGACAGACGACCCACAGATACGCAGTATTTT. Protein product: CATWDRRPTDTQYF. The rearrangement links TRBV15 to TRBJ2-3; TRBD1 matches at 7 bases. The CDR3 sequence is 14 residues long. Losses at the gene ends were 8 bases for V and 2 bases for J; bases not matched to a gene: 7. Germline V gene sequence: CDR1 LNHNV, CDR2 YYDKDF (reference sequence).

This clonotype appeared many times. This chain joins TRBV11-1 and TRBJ2-1, with D possibly being TRBD1 or TRBD2 (5 bases each). CDR1 is SGHAT and CDR2 is FQDESV in the germline V gene (reference sequence). V was pared by 5 bases and J by 3 bases, with 11 bases between. CDR3 length equals 14 residues. CDR3 loop: CASSHEGFYNEQFF. The CDR3, as DNA: TGTGCCAGCAGCCACGAGGGGTTCTACAATGAGCAGTTCTTC.

This clonotype was seen many times. This rearrangement joins TRBV7-9 to TRBJ1-2, with no clear D. The germline gives CDR1 SEHNR, CDR2 FQNEAQ (reference sequence). The CDR3 is 14 amino acids. Trimming took off 3 bases at V and 5 bases at J, with 13 bases between the two ends. CDR3 sequence (DNA): TGTGCCAGCAGCTTGAGCGGGATTATGTATGGCTACACCTTC. Translation gives CASSLSGIMYGYTF.

This clonotype has a handful of counts. The junction departs from the called germline gene at one end, perhaps through a read error. The chain recombines TRBV4-1 with TRBJ2-1, with 9 positions matching TRBD2. The CDR3 is 15 residues long. CDR1 is MGHRA, CDR2 YSYEKL, per germline. As DNA, the CDR3 is TGTGCCAGCAGCCAAGAGGAGCGGGGGGCGAATGAGCAGTTCTTC. Protein sequence: CASSQEERGANEQFF.

Only one count was recorded for this clonotype. Here the CDR3 omits its conserved ending phenylalanine or tryptophan, so a read error is the likely source. The CDR3 loop reads CASSLRVRETQYL. CDR3 sequence (DNA): TGTGCCAGCTCCCTCAGGGTGAGAGAGACCCAGTACTTA. This chain uses TRBV7-6 with TRBJ2-5; TRBD1 is a possible D gene (5 bases). Trimming took 8 bases from V and 4 from J, leaving 14 bases between them. In germline, CDR1 is SGHVS, CDR2 FNYEAQ. The CDR3 length is 13 residues.

The chain's CDR3 is CASSSIAGGPTYEQYF. CDR3 DNA sequence: TGTGCCAGCAGCTCAATAGCGGGAGGCCCCACCTACGAGCAGTACTTC. The chain combines TRBV7-9 with TRBJ2-7; 10 positions match TRBD2. In germline, CDR1 is SEHNR, CDR2 FQNEAQ (reference sequence). With 4 bases clipped from V and 2 bases from J, the junction kept 8 bases outside the gene matches. This CDR3 spans 16 amino acids.

With respect to this clonotype: An end of the junction does not agree with germline; a read error may underlie this. The chain employs TRBV5-1 and TRBJ2-7; no definite D call. Looked up from germline, CDR1 is SGHRS and CDR2 is YFSETQ. This CDR3 has 13 amino acids. CDR3 sequence: CTSSTGRSYEQYF. In DNA form, the CDR3 reads TGCACCAGCAGCACTGGACGGTCCTACGAGCAGTACTTC.

This clonotype has ten or more counts. The rearrangement uses TRBV28 and TRBJ1-4; TRBD1 aligns across 7 bases. CDR3 length equals 19 residues. Germline values: CDR1 MDHEN, CDR2 SYDVKM. Written as DNA, the CDR3 is TGTGCGTCGGAGGCCAGGACAGGCTCGTCAATGCGGATTAATGAAAAACTGTTTTTT. Its translation is CASEARTGSSMRINEKLFF.

This clonotype was counted between two and nine times. The rearrangement links TRBV6-6 to TRBJ1-5; TRBD1 matches at 9 bases. Germline CDR1 MNHNY, CDR2 SVGAGI (reference sequence). J lost 7 bases, V lost 4 bases, and 5 bases had no gene match. The CDR3 spans 14 residues. CDR3 DNA: TGTGCCAGCAGTTCCATGGACAGGGGCCAGCCCCAGCATTTT. Translating it yields CASSSMDRGQPQHF.

This clonotype has at least ten counts. This chain joins TRBV5-1 and TRBJ2-1, with unresolved D. Trimming took off 4 bases at V and 3 bases at J, with 5 bases between the two ends. The CDR3 has 12 amino acids. From germline, CDR1 is SGHRS and CDR2 YFSETQ. The CDR3 region is CASSQDYNEQFF. In nucleotides, the CDR3 is TGCGCCAGCAGCCAGGACTACAATGAGCAGTTCTTC. Supplemented by reference TRBV5-1 and TRBJ2-1, the full variable domain reads KAGVTQTPRYLIKTRGQQVTLSCSPISGHRSVSWYQQTPGQGLQFLFEYFSETQRNKGNFPGRFSGRQFSNSRSEMNVSTLELGDSALYLCASSQDYNEQFFGPGTRLTVL.

This clonotype was counted at least ten times. V gene TRBV7-3 combines with J gene TRBJ1-2, with D tentatively TRBD1 (5 bases). The germline V gene has CDR1 SGHTA and CDR2 FQGTGA. The CDR3 is made up of 15 amino acids. The V end was cut by 5 bases, the J end by 3 bases, with 16 bases between. CDR3 DNA: TGTGCCAGCAGCCCGCAAACCGGGACGGACTATGGCTACACCTTC. Encoded protein: CASSPQTGTDYGYTF.

The chain uses TRBV10-2 and TRBJ1-2; TRBD1 might be the D (6 bases). The CDR3 contains 13 residues. Deletions cut 7 bases from V and 6 bases from J, with 15 bases between. CDR1 and CDR2 (germline): WSHSY, SAAADI. The CDR3 spells CASKGGGSHGYTF. For the CDR3, the DNA is TGCGCCAGCAAAGGGGGAGGGAGCCATGGCTACACCTTC.

The chain's CDR3 is CASTLGQGPNTEAFF. The DNA for the CDR3 is TGTGCCAGCACCCTGGGGCAGGGCCCTAACACTGAAGCTTTCTTT. The J gene is TRBJ1-1, the V gene TRBV27, with D possibly TRBD1 on 5 matching bases. This CDR3 spans 15 amino acids. Trimming cost V 7 bases and J 2 bases, with 17 bases left between them. Germline values: CDR1 MNHEY, CDR2 SMNVEV (reference sequence).

The chain joins TRBV3-1 to TRBJ2-3; the match to TRBD2 covers 7 bases. CDR1 is LGHDT and CDR2 is YNNKEL in the germline V gene (reference sequence). Trimming took 4 bases from V and 3 from J; bases not matched to a gene: 7. The CDR3 length is 15 residues. CDR3 sequence: CASSPTLALTDTQYF. In nucleotides, the CDR3 is TGTGCCAGCAGCCCCACACTAGCGTTGACAGATACGCAGTATTTT.